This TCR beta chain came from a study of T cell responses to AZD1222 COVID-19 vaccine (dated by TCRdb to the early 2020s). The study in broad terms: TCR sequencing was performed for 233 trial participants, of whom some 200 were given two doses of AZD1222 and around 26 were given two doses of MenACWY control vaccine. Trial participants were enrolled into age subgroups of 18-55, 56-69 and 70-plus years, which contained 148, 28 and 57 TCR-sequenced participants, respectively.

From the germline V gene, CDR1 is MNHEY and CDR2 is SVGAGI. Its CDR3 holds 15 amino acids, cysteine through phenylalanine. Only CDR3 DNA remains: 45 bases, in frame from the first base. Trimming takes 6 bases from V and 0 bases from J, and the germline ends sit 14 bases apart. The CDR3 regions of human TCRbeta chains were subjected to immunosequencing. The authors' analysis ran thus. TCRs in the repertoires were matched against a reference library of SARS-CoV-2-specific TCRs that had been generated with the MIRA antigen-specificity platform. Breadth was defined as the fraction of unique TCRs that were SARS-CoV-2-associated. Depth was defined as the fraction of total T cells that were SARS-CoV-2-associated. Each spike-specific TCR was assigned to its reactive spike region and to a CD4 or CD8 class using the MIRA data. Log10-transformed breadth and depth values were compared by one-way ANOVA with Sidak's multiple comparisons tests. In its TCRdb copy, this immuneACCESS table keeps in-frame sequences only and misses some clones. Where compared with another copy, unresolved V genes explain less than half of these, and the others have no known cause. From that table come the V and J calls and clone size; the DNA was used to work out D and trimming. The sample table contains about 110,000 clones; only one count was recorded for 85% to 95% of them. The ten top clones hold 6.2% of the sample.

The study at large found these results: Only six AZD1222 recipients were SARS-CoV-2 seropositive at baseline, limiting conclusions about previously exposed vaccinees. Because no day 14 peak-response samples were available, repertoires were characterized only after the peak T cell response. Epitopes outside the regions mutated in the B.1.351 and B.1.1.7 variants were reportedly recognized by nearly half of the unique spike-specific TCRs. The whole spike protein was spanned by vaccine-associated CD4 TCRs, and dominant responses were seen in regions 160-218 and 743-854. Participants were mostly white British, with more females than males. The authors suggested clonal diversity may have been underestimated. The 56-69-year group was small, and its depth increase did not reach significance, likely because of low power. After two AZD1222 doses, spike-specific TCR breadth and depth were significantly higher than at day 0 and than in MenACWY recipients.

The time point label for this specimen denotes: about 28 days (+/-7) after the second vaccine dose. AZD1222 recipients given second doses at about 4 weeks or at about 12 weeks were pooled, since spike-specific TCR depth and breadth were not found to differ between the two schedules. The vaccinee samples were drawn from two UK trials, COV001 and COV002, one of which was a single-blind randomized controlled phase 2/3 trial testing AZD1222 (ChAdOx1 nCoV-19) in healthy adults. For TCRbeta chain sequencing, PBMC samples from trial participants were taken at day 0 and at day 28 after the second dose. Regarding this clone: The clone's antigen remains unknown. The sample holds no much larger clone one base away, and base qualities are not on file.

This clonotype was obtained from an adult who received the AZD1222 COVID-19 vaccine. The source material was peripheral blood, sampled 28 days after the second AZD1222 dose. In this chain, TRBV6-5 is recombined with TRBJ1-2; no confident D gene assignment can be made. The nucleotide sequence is TGTGCCAGCAGCGCGGCGGGGTGGACTAACTATGGCTACACCTTC. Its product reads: CASSAAGWTNYGYTF.